What follows are 19 T cell receptor beta chains derived from one specimen sequenced in a study of OX40 agonist ivuxolimab in advanced cancers. Assay used: immunoSEQ multiplex PCR; TCRdb lists only in-frame clones, some missing. The profile shows some 52,000 clones, about 86% of them singletons. This material consisted of CD4+ or CD8+ T cells sorted from blood, taken in a trial of the OX40 agonist ivuxolimab. Receptors originate from an adult with an advanced solid tumor such as melanoma, head and neck, liver or kidney cancer.

J is TRBJ1-6 and V is TRBV5-4, with a possible D match to TRBD1 (6 bases). With 5 bases removed from V and 7 bases from J, the gap between germline ends came to 13 bases. Germline CDR1 is SGHNT and CDR2 is YYREEE (reference sequence). The CDR3 is made up of 14 amino acids. CDR3 bases: TGTGCCAGCAGATTTCAAAGGGGGAATTCACCCCTCCACTTT. Protein: CASRFQRGNSPLHF.

This clone occurred a few times. V usage is TRBV9 and J usage is TRBJ2-1; D gene uncertain. The CDR3 consists of 11 residues. The V gene's germline CDR1 is SGDLS and CDR2 YYNGEE. V was trimmed by 3 bases and J by 9 bases, leaving 7 bases between them. This CDR3 is CASSGVGEQFF. The CDR3 bases are TGTGCCAGCAGCGGTGTGGGTGAGCAGTTCTTC.

The chain carries TRBV30 and TRBJ1-1; D might be TRBD1 (6 bases). V was trimmed by 5 bases and J by 5 bases, leaving 18 bases between them. The germline V gene encodes CDR1 GTSNPN and CDR2 SVGIG (reference sequence). The CDR3 is 14 amino acids. CDR3 region: CAWRHYGGRTEAFF. CDR3 bases: TGTGCCTGGCGACATTACGGGGGGCGGACTGAAGCTTTCTTT.

The chain links TRBV7-9 to TRBJ2-5; no definite D call. The assigned J gene may be wrong: the sequence end matches TRBJ2-7 better. Germline V gene data show CDR1 as SEHNR and CDR2 as FQNEAQ (reference sequence). The CDR3 extends over 14 amino acids. Here the CDR3 DNA reads TGTGCCAGCAGCTTACTTTCAAACTCCTACGAGCAGTACTTC. Translated: CASSLLSNSYEQYF.

This chain joins TRBV7-7 and TRBJ1-4; no definite D call. Trimming cost V 2 bases and J 1 base, with 8 bases left between them. This CDR3 comprises 15 residues. Per the germline V gene, CDR1 is SSHAT and CDR2 is FNYEAQ (reference sequence). The CDR3 bases are TGTGCCAGCAGCTTAAACCCAGGAACTAATGAAAAACTGTTTTTT. Protein: CASSLNPGTNEKLFF.

In its sample, this clone was seen once. The CDR3 bases are TGTGCCAGCAGTTCTTCAGGAAACTATGGCTACACCTTC. Residues: CASSSSGNYGYTF. The chain joins TRBV27 to TRBJ1-2; D uncertain. Germline-derived CDR1 and CDR2 are MNHEY and SMNVEV (reference sequence). The germline V and J ends were trimmed by 4 bases and 2 bases, with 8 bases remaining between them. There are 13 residues in the CDR3.

V usage is TRBV27 and J usage is TRBJ1-1; D gene uncertain. V was cut by 6 bases and J by 1 base, with 9 bases left in between. CDR3 size: 13 residues. Germline CDR1 and CDR2: MNHEY and SMNVEV (reference sequence). The DNA for the CDR3 is TGTGCCAGCAGCACCAGACAGAACACTGAAGCTTTCTTT. Protein sequence: CASSTRQNTEAFF.

The rearrangement links TRBV2 to TRBJ2-6; D call uncertain. Germline V CDR1 and CDR2: SNHLY, FYNNEI. The V end lost 0 bases, the J end lost 4 bases, and 7 bases lay between the germline ends. This CDR3 is built from 15 residues. In DNA, the CDR3 is TGTGCCAGCAGTGAAGCGCTGGGAGGGGCCAACGTCCTGACTTTC. Its protein product is CASSEALGGANVLTF.

The chain couples TRBV7-9 to TRBJ1-4; 9 nucleotides align to TRBD1. This CDR3 is built from 18 residues. Trimming at V came to 2 bases and at J to 1 base, leaving 8 bases not matched to a gene. CDR1 and CDR2 (germline): SEHNR, FQNEAQ (reference sequence). The DNA of the CDR3 is TGTGCCAGCAGCTTATCCCAACCGGGACAGGGAACTAATGAAAAACTGTTTTTT. This sequence encodes CASSLSQPGQGTNEKLFF.

This clone was observed a handful of times. The chain links TRBV2 to TRBJ1-2; 9 bases line up with TRBD1. With V trimmed by 6 bases and J by 2 bases, 10 bases remained unmatched. The CDR3 has 16 amino acids. Germline V gene data show CDR1 as SNHLY and CDR2 as FYNNEI. CDR3 sequence: CASSSTAGTGNYGYTF. The CDR3, as DNA: TGTGCCAGCAGCAGTACTGCCGGGACAGGGAACTATGGCTACACCTTC.

The rearrangement links TRBV9 to TRBJ2-3; D possibly corresponds to TRBD1 (6 bases). This CDR3 region has 16 residues. V shed 3 bases and J shed 1 base, with 15 bases lying between them. Germline-derived CDR1 and CDR2 are SGDLS and YYNGEE. The CDR3 sequence is CASSGPRDKGTDTQYF. In nucleotides, the CDR3 is TGTGCCAGCAGCGGCCCCCGGGACAAAGGCACAGATACGCAGTATTTT.

The chain joins TRBV14 to TRBJ2-2; 9 nucleotides match TRBD2. V was clipped by 3 bases and J by 4 bases; unmatched bases: 9. Germline lookup yields CDR1 SGHDN and CDR2 FVKESK. The CDR3 contains 17 residues. The DNA of the CDR3 is TGTGCCAGCAGCCATGTTAGCGGGGGTTTCAGCACCGGGGAGCTGTTTTTT. Protein sequence: CASSHVSGGFSTGELFF.

V usage is TRBV5-1 and J usage is TRBJ2-2; 7 bases are shared with TRBD1. The CDR3 runs 15 residues. V lost 0 bases to trimming and J lost 4 bases; unmatched junction nucleotides: 3. Germline V gene sequence: CDR1 SGHRS, CDR2 YFSETQ. In DNA form, the CDR3 reads TGCGCCAGCAGCTTGGCCGCAGGGGGCACCGGGGAGCTGTTTTTT. Protein product: CASSLAAGGTGELFF.

The V call is TRBV7-3, the J call TRBJ1-1; D perhaps matches TRBD1 (5 bases). The germline V gene has CDR1 SGHTA and CDR2 FQGTGA. Deletions cut 6 bases from V and 1 base from J, with 12 bases between. This CDR3 has 14 amino acids. The chain's CDR3 is CASSSAGGNTEAFF. The DNA of the CDR3 is TGTGCCAGCAGTTCTGCCGGGGGGAACACTGAAGCTTTCTTT. The full variable domain, its missing parts supplied by reference TRBV7-3 and TRBJ1-1, is GAGVSQTPSNKVTEKGKYVELRCDPISGHTALYWYRQSLGQGPEFLIYFQGTGAADDSGLPNDRFFAVRPEGSVSTLKIQRTERGDSAVYLCASSSAGGNTEAFFGQGTRLTVV.

The J gene is TRBJ1-2, the V gene TRBV4-2; possibly TRBD1 for D (5 bases). Trimming took 1 base from V and 0 from J, leaving 15 bases between them. The CDR3 length is 17 residues. Germline CDR1 LGHNA, CDR2 YNFKEQ. DNA for the CDR3: TGTGCCAGCAGCCAAGCACAAACAGGAAATACTAACTATGGCTACACCTTC. Amino acid sequence: CASSQAQTGNTNYGYTF.

The chain combines TRBV11-2 with TRBJ2-7, with D perhaps matching TRBD1 (6 bases). Looked up from germline, CDR1 is SGHAT and CDR2 is FQNNGV. The V gene lost 5 bases and the J gene lost 6 bases, with 20 bases spanning the gap. The CDR3 length is 15 residues. CDR3 loop: CASSPTLGTLSEQYF. CDR3 in DNA: TGTGCCAGCAGCCCCACCCTCGGGACACTTTCCGAGCAGTACTTC.

The V gene is TRBV19, the J gene TRBJ2-3; D is ambiguous. This CDR3 spans 14 amino acids. Trimming cost V 9 bases and J 5 bases, with 18 bases left between them. Germline CDR1 is LNHDA and CDR2 is SQIVND (reference sequence). CDR3 DNA sequence: TGTGCCAGCAGAGGACCACAAGAGGTAGATACGCAGTATTTT. Translating it yields CASRGPQEVDTQYF.

The chain recombines TRBV9 with TRBJ1-6, with 10 nucleotides matching TRBD1. J was trimmed by 8 bases and V by 4 bases; bases with no gene match: 6. CDR3 length equals 15 residues. CDR1 SGDLS and CDR2 YYNGEE come from the germline V gene. The CDR3 protein is CASSPTGTGDSPLHF. The CDR3 DNA follows: TGTGCCAGCAGCCCCACCGGGACAGGGGATTCACCCCTCCACTTT.

V gene TRBV6-6 combines with J gene TRBJ2-1; 8 nucleotides line up with TRBD2. The CDR3 is made up of 15 amino acids. The trim removed 8 bases at V and 7 bases at J, leaving 13 bases unmatched. CDR1 is MNHNY and CDR2 is SVGAGI in the germline V gene (reference sequence). The CDR3 DNA reads TGTGCCAGCTCCCGGGGACTAGGGGGACGGAATGAGCAGTTCTTC. It specifies CASSRGLGGRNEQFF.